Below are 5 T cell receptor beta chains sequenced from a single sample in a study of T cell changes during pregnancy in multiple sclerosis. TCRdb's table, derived via immunoSEQ multiplex PCR, lists solely in-frame clones and lacks some. The sample has approximately 46,000 clones, 75% to 95% seen once; the top ten hold about 8.8%. The starting material was CD8+ T cells from peripheral blood mononuclear cells, obtained after pregnancy. The receptors here all came from a female donor with multiple sclerosis, enrolled in a pregnancy study.

V gene TRBV11-2 combines with J gene TRBJ2-7; 9 bases match TRBD2. The CDR3 consists of 14 residues. Germline CDR1 SGHAT, CDR2 FQNNGV. V was pared by 6 bases and J by 4 bases, with 7 bases of the junction left unmatched. This CDR3 is CASRYSTSGYEQYF. DNA for the CDR3: TGTGCCAGCAGGTACTCTACTAGCGGGTACGAGCAGTACTTC.

This rearrangement joins TRBV9 to TRBJ1-1; tentatively, D is TRBD1 (6 bases). From germline, CDR1 is SGDLS and CDR2 YYNGEE. The CDR3 consists of 16 residues. Trimming cost V 3 bases and J 6 bases, with 21 bases left between them. In DNA form, the CDR3 reads TGTGCCAGCAGCGAGAGGGGGGGGATAAGGATCCCTGAAGCTTTCTTT. It is translated as CASSERGGIRIPEAFF.

This clone has only a few counts. The chain carries TRBV4-1 and TRBJ2-7; tentatively, D is TRBD1 (5 bases). Trimming took off 0 bases at V and 7 bases at J, with 10 bases between the two ends. CDR1 is MGHRA, CDR2 YSYEKL, per germline. CDR3 length: 13 amino acids. The chain's CDR3 is CASSQEGRGEQYF. The CDR3 nucleotides are TGCGCCAGCAGCCAAGAGGGAAGGGGAGAGCAGTACTTC.

The V and J genes are TRBV6-1 and TRBJ1-1, with 8 bases aligning to TRBD1. The length of the CDR3 is 16 residues. Germline CDR1 and CDR2: MNHNS and SASEGT. J lost 1 base, V lost 2 bases, and 6 bases had no gene match. The CDR3 DNA sequence: TGTGCCAGCAGTGAAAGACAGGGGTGGCCGAACACTGAAGCTTTCTTT. This sequence encodes CASSERQGWPNTEAFF.

The J gene is TRBJ2-2, the V gene TRBV2, with a tentative D call TRBD2 (6 bases). Germline V gene sequence: CDR1 SNHLY, CDR2 FYNNEI. The CDR3 consists of 16 residues. V lost 7 bases and J lost 0, with 15 bases in between. Here the CDR3 reads CASMTPGLSNTGELFF. Here the CDR3 DNA reads TGTGCCAGCATGACACCGGGACTTTCGAACACCGGGGAGCTGTTTTTT.